This T cell receptor (beta chain) was identified in a study of T cell responses to AZD1222 COVID-19 vaccine. Whole-study results and caveats: Spike-spanning, vaccine-associated CD4 TCRs were dominant at 160-218 and 743-854.

Profiling relied on immunoSEQ multiplex PCR, and the TCRdb table lists in-frame clones only, not all of them. Seen here are about 50,000 clones, about 80% observed once, and the top ten hold approximately 5.2%. As regards this clone: What it binds is unknown.

This specimen was peripheral blood, taken 28 days after the second AZD1222 dose. The sequence was obtained from an adult who received the AZD1222 COVID-19 vaccine.

The CDR3 sequence: CASSSSVGQPQHF. Written as DNA, the CDR3 is TGTGCCAGTAGCTCTTCGGTCGGCCAGCCCCAGCATTTT. This chain uses TRBV19 with TRBJ1-5; the D is unclear. V gave up 6 bases and J gave up 7 bases, with 13 bases separating them. The germline CDR1 and CDR2 sequences are LNHDA and SQIVND (reference sequence). CDR3 length: 13 residues.